Following are 9 T cell receptor beta chains from one sample sequenced in a study of cytomegalovirus exposure and HLA in healthy donors. PCR used 60 Vbeta primers and 13 Jbeta primers. Sequencing was performed with immunoSEQ multiplex PCR; in TCRdb, only in-frame clones are kept and a portion is missing. The repertoire holds 150,000 or so clones, with around 79% as singletons. Sequenced input: PBMCs. These receptor sequences come from a man aged 35-49 years in good health and CMV-seropositive.

The chain combines TRBV6-5 with TRBJ1-2; TRBD1 matches at 8 bases. The length of the CDR3 is 13 residues. CDR1 and CDR2 (germline): MNHEY, SVGAGI. V lost 7 bases and J lost 7; bases outside the gene matches: 8. This CDR3 is CASTPRGLSGYTF. The CDR3 nucleotides are TGTGCCAGCACCCCCAGGGGGCTGAGTGGCTACACCTTC.

The chain is built from TRBV6-5 and TRBJ2-3; 9 bases agree with TRBD1. Looked up from germline, CDR1 is MNHEY and CDR2 is SVGAGI. The ends lost 4 bases at V and 5 bases at J; junction bases unmatched: 10. CDR3 length: 16 amino acids. The chain's CDR3 is CASSSTGTGRKDTQYF. The CDR3 DNA reads TGTGCCAGCAGTTCCACCGGGACAGGGAGGAAAGATACGCAGTATTTT.

The chain recombines TRBV15 with TRBJ1-2, with TRBD1 identical over 9 bases. With 0 bases clipped from V and 7 bases from J, the junction kept 3 bases outside the gene matches. Germline V lookup: CDR1 LNHNV, CDR2 YYDKDF (reference sequence). This CDR3 has 14 amino acids. The CDR3 sequence: CATSREDRGSGYTF. CDR3 nucleotide sequence: TGTGCCACCAGCAGAGAGGACAGGGGATCTGGCTACACCTTC.

The chain links TRBV5-1 to TRBJ2-7; TRBD1 matches 7 bases. The length of the CDR3 is 14 residues. The germline CDR1 and CDR2 sequences are SGHRS and YFSETQ. V lost 0 bases to trimming and J lost 6 bases; unmatched junction nucleotides: 6. The CDR3 loop is CASSLGQGSGEQYF. CDR3 nucleotide sequence: TGCGCCAGCAGCTTGGGACAGGGTTCGGGCGAGCAGTACTTC.

This clone was observed a few times. The chain couples TRBV18 to TRBJ1-2; possibly TRBD1 for D (6 bases). Trimming pared 5 bases from V and 6 bases from J, leaving 13 bases between. From germline, CDR1 is KGHSH and CDR2 LQKENI. The CDR3 runs 13 residues. The CDR3 region has the DNA TGTGCCAGCTCATCTAACAGGGATGATGGCTACACCTTC. Translating it yields CASSSNRDDGYTF.

The chain employs TRBV19 and TRBJ2-7; D gene ambiguous. With 6 bases removed from V and 3 bases from J, the gap between germline ends came to 9 bases. CDR3 length equals 12 residues. Germline V lookup: CDR1 LNHDA, CDR2 SQIVND (reference sequence). In nucleotides, the CDR3 is TGTGCCAGTAGCGGTCCCAACTACGAGCAGTACTTC. Protein: CASSGPNYEQYF.

V gene TRBV19 combines with J gene TRBJ1-1; no clear D. In germline, CDR1 is LNHDA, CDR2 SQIVND (reference sequence). V was shortened by 5 bases and J by 6 bases, with 13 bases between the two germline ends. The CDR3 spans 13 residues. CDR3 DNA sequence: TGTGCCAGTAGTGAGCAACGGAGGGCTGAAGCTTTCTTT. Its translation is CASSEQRRAEAFF.

This clone was detected only a few times. The rearrangement joins TRBV18 to TRBJ1-1; maybe TRBD1 (5 bases). Trimming pared 4 bases from V and 6 bases from J, leaving 6 bases between. Germline-derived CDR1 and CDR2 are KGHSH and LQKENI. This CDR3 region has 11 residues. This chain's CDR3 is CASSRGAEAFF. CDR3 in DNA: TGTGCCAGCTCACGGGGGGCTGAAGCTTTCTTT.

The chain uses TRBV6-5 and TRBJ1-5; tentative D call: TRBD1 (5 bases). This CDR3 has 13 residues. Germline lookup yields CDR1 MNHEY and CDR2 SVGAGI. V was clipped by 11 bases and J by 5 bases, with 16 bases between them. For the CDR3, the DNA is TGTGCCGGGGGGGTTTTTGGTGATCAGCCCCAGCATTTT. Translated, it gives CAGGVFGDQPQHF.